The 14 T cell receptor beta chains listed next were all sequenced from one sample in a study of T cell responses to AZD1222 COVID-19 vaccine. Libraries were prepared by immunoSEQ multiplex PCR; TCRdb keeps only in-frame clonotypes and omits some of them. In the table there are about 19,000 clones, 80% to 90% of which are singletons. The material sequenced was peripheral blood, taken 28 days after the second AZD1222 dose. These receptors originate from an adult who received the AZD1222 COVID-19 vaccine.

The chain couples TRBV4-1 to TRBJ1-1; tentative D call: TRBD1 (5 bases). This CDR3 is built from 16 residues. With 3 bases removed from V and 4 bases from J, the gap between germline ends came to 18 bases. Looked up from germline, CDR1 is MGHRA and CDR2 is YSYEKL. The CDR3 sequence: CASSQGWGSRFTEAFF. The CDR3 DNA reads TGCGCCAGCAGCCAGGGTTGGGGGAGTAGGTTCACTGAAGCTTTCTTT.

The chain has TRBV4-2 and TRBJ2-7, with D uncertain. The V end lost 1 base, the J end lost 2 bases, and 6 bases lay between the germline ends. Germline V lookup: CDR1 LGHNA, CDR2 YNFKEQ. There are 13 residues in the CDR3. This CDR3 reads CASSQGAPYEQYF. The DNA for the CDR3 is TGTGCCAGCAGCCAAGGTGCCCCCTACGAGCAGTACTTC.

The chain has TRBV12-5 and TRBJ1-6; the match to TRBD1 covers 8 bases. Unmatched junction bases numbered 5, after V lost 6 bases and J lost 7 bases. This CDR3 region has 14 residues. Germline-derived CDR1 and CDR2 are LGHNT and FRNRAP. The CDR3 spells CASGLRGPNSPLHF. For the CDR3, the DNA is TGTGCTAGTGGCCTCAGGGGGCCCAATTCACCCCTCCACTTT. Full variable domain (remainder filled in from reference TRBV12-5 and TRBJ1-6): DARVTQTPRHKVTEMGQEVTMRCQPILGHNTVFWYRQTMMQGLELLAYFRNRAPLDDSGMPKDRFSAEMPDATLATLKIQPSEPRDSAVYFCASGLRGPNSPLHFGNGTRLTVT.

This clone was picked up a small number of times. The rearrangement links TRBV7-9 to TRBJ2-3, with 10 bases matching TRBD2. Looked up from germline, CDR1 is SEHNR and CDR2 is FQNEAQ (reference sequence). The CDR3 has 16 residues. The J segment lost 5 bases and the V segment lost 2 bases, leaving 7 bases of the junction unmatched. CDR3 sequence (DNA): TGTGCCAGCAGCTTAACTCTAGCGGGAGTTGAAGATACGCAGTATTTT. It yields the protein CASSLTLAGVEDTQYF. The full variable domain, its missing parts supplied by reference TRBV7-9 and TRBJ2-3, is DTGVSQNPRHKITKRGQNVTFRCDPISEHNRLYWYRQTLGQGPEFLTYFQNEAQLEKSRLLSDRFSAERPKGSFSTLEIQRTEQGDSAMYLCASSLTLAGVEDTQYFGPGTRLTVL.

The chain has TRBV7-9 and TRBJ1-2; D uncertain. The ends were cut back, 6 bases at V and 5 bases at J, with 13 bases in the middle. The CDR3 extends over 13 amino acids. CDR1 is SEHNR, CDR2 FQNEAQ, per germline (reference sequence). CDR3 region: CASSYRDSYGYTF. DNA for the CDR3: TGTGCCAGCAGTTACCGGGATTCATATGGCTACACCTTC.

The chain employs TRBV4-3 and TRBJ2-4, with D perhaps TRBD1 or TRBD2 (5 bases each). CDR3 size: 16 residues. Germline CDR1 reads LGHNA; CDR2 reads YSLEER. V was cut by 0 bases and J by 2 bases, with 11 bases left in between. The CDR3 is CASSQDHGASKNIQYF. In DNA, the CDR3 is TGCGCCAGCAGCCAAGACCACGGGGCTTCCAAAAACATTCAGTACTTC.

This clone came up a few times. The chain recombines TRBV3-1 (or the pseudogene TRBV3-2) with TRBJ1-1; TRBD1 matches at 7 bases. Trimming at V came to 6 bases and at J to 1 base, leaving 5 bases not matched to a gene. The V gene's germline CDR1 is LGHDT and CDR2 YNNKEL (reference sequence). This CDR3 is 14 amino acids long. CDR3 coding DNA: TGTGCCAGCAGTCCGAACAGGGGGAACACTGAAGCTTTCTTT. It is translated as CASSPNRGNTEAFF.

A few counts support this clone. The chain recombines TRBV10-3 with TRBJ1-1, with 7 bases aligning to TRBD1. Unmatched junction bases numbered 7, after V lost 7 bases and J lost 2 bases. This CDR3 contains 14 residues. The germline V gene has CDR1 ENHRY and CDR2 SYGVKD. The CDR3 reads CAITRTGSNTEAFF. DNA of the CDR3: TGTGCCATCACGCGGACAGGTTCTAACACTGAAGCTTTCTTT.

This chain joins TRBV12-3 or TRBV12-4 and TRBJ2-2; D is ambiguous. V lost 6 bases and J 4 bases, leaving 6 bases between the germline ends. This CDR3 contains 12 residues. CDR3 DNA: TGTGCCAGCAGCTGGACCACCGGGGAGCTGTTTTTT. Translation gives CASSWTTGELFF.

The V call is TRBV6-5, the J call TRBJ2-7; 9 positions agree with TRBD1. The CDR3 is 15 amino acids. The junction had 11 bases not matched to a gene; V was cut back by 4 bases and J by 7 bases. CDR1 and CDR2 from the germline V gene are MNHEY and SVGAGI. This CDR3 reads CASSSTGGVYYEQYF. The CDR3 region has the DNA TGTGCCAGCAGTTCGACAGGGGGAGTTTACTATGAGCAGTACTTC.

The chain employs TRBV7-6 and TRBJ1-3, with no clear D. Trimming removed 3 bases at V and 0 bases at J, with 6 bases between. The CDR3 runs to 14 residues. Germline assignment: CDR1 SGHVS and CDR2 FNYEAQ. Written as DNA, the CDR3 is TGTGCCAGCAGCTTTTCAGACTCTGGAAACACCATATATTTT. Protein sequence: CASSFSDSGNTIYF.

This chain connects TRBV10-2 to TRBJ2-1, with a tentative D call TRBD1 (6 bases). The germline V gene has CDR1 WSHSY and CDR2 SAAADI. The V and J ends lost 7 bases and 7 bases respectively, with 20 bases between them. The CDR3 consists of 15 residues. CDR3 nucleotide sequence: TGCGCCAGCACCACAGAAGGGGGAACGAGAAATGAGCAGTTCTTC. This codes for CASTTEGGTRNEQFF.

The chain has TRBV7-8 and TRBJ1-2; D is possibly TRBD1 (6 bases). Germline V lookup: CDR1 SGHVS, CDR2 FQNEAQ. The CDR3 is made up of 15 amino acids. The V end lost 1 base, the J end lost 4 bases, and 13 bases lay between the germline ends. The CDR3 spells CASSLGIDRPYGYTF. CDR3 coding DNA: TGTGCCAGCAGCTTAGGGATCGACAGGCCCTATGGCTACACCTTC. The variable domain in full, completed from reference TRBV7-8 and TRBJ1-2, reads GAGVSQSPRYKVAKRGQDVALRCDPISGHVSLFWYQQALGQGPEFLTYFQNEAQLDKSGLPSDRFFAERPEGSVSTLKIQRTQQEDSAVYLCASSLGIDRPYGYTFGSGTRLTVV.

As concerns this clone: This sample includes further DNA sequences coding for the same CDR3. The chain joins TRBV9 to TRBJ1-2; unclear D gene. Trimming shortened V by 0 bases and J by 1 base, and 7 bases separated the two germline ends. The CDR3 totals 14 residues. Germline V gene sequence: CDR1 SGDLS, CDR2 YYNGEE. The DNA for the CDR3 is TGTGCCAGCAGCGTAGGAGGATTTAACTATGGCTACACCTTC. Translation: CASSVGGFNYGYTF.